This TCR beta chain was recorded in a study of blood T cell repertoires in COVID-19. Method: immunoSEQ multiplex PCR; TCRdb's copy keeps in-frame clones and lacks some. Of 100,000 to 150,000 clones listed, 75% to 90% were seen once; the top ten hold roughly a quarter. This clone was detected only a few times. The CDR3 extends over 15 amino acids. The V end lost 6 bases, the J end lost 2 bases, and 14 bases lay between the germline ends. Per the germline V gene, CDR1 is SNHLY and CDR2 is FYNNEI. This TCR was recovered from a man between 65 and 79 years old with active or convalescent COVID-19. This sequence joins TRBV2 and TRBJ1-5, with D possibly TRBD1 on 5 matching bases. Sample: peripheral blood. The CDR3 nucleotides are TGTGCCAGCAGGGGGGACTCTTCGGGCAATCAGCCCCAGCATTTT. It codes for CASRGDSSGNQPQHF. Complete variable domain (other parts from reference TRBV2 and TRBJ1-5): EPEVTQTPSHQVTQMGQEVILRCVPISNHLYFYWYRQILGQKVEFLVSFYNNEISEKSEIFDDQFSVERPDGSNFTLKIRSTKLEDSAMYFCASRGDSSGNQPQHFGDGTRLSIL.